This is a list of T cell receptor beta chains from one sample in a study of cytomegalovirus exposure and HLA in healthy donors. TCRdb's copy holds only in-frame clones and misses some; the assay was immunoSEQ multiplex PCR. The sample includes roughly 100,000 clones, 65% to 85% of them seen just once. The sequencing sample was made of PBMCs. The receptor set was obtained from a man in his late teens or twenties in good health and CMV-seronegative. Both conserved end residues are part of each CDR3. A D gene is named only where the DNA matches it firmly. Size is stated for part of the rows, as once, few or many counts, or as a class when the clone is expanded.

J	V	size	D	CDR3	DNA
TRBJ1-1	TRBV28	-	-	CASSSNEGGDPFRAPFF	TGTGCCAGCAGTTCGAACGAAGGGGGGGATCCCTTTCGGGCACCTTTCTTT
TRBJ2-5	TRBV7-2	-	-	CASSLVAGRGETQYF	TGTGCCAGCAGCTTAGTGGCGGGCCGCGGGGAGACCCAGTACTTC
TRBJ1-2	TRBV6-4	-	-	CASSTVNYGYTF	TGTGCCAGCTCCACGGTTAATTATGGCTACACCTTC
TRBJ1-2	TRBV7-8	-	TRBD1	CASSLTSGTGISNYGYTF	TGTGCCAGCAGCTTAACCTCCGGGACAGGGATCAGTAACTATGGCTACACCTTC
TRBJ2-1	TRBV11-2	few	-	CASSFGGEQFF	TGTGCCAGCAGCTTCGGGGGTGAGCAGTTCTTC
TRBJ2-7	TRBV7-2	-	TRBD1	CASSFQGQATEQYF	TGTGCCAGCAGCTTTCAGGGACAGGCGACCGAGCAGTACTTC
TRBJ2-3	TRBV4-3	-	TRBD2	CASSQEEFQGLAITDTQYF	TGCGCTAGCAGCCAAGAGGAGTTCCAAGGACTAGCGATCACAGATACGCAGTATTTT
TRBJ2-6	TRBV15	once	-	CATSLIYRQTPSSGANVLTF	TGTGCCACCAGCCTCATTTATAGACAGACTCCTAGCTCTGGGGCCAACGTCCTGACTTTC
TRBJ2-3	TRBV7-8	once	TRBD2	CASIQAGGNTDTQYF	TGTGCCAGCATCCAAGCGGGAGGGAACACAGATACGCAGTATTTT
TRBJ1-6	TRBV30	-	-	CAWKGVLGSPLHF	TGTGCCTGGAAGGGGGTCTTAGGATCACCCCTCCACTTT
TRBJ1-3	TRBV5-1	-	TRBD1	CASSVALQGGIGNTIYF	TGCGCCAGCAGCGTGGCTTTACAGGGGGGCATTGGAAACACCATATATTTT
TRBJ2-7	TRBV30	-	-	CAFNGPAGSYEQYF	TGTGCCTTTAATGGCCCGGCGGGTTCCTACGAGCAGTACTTC
TRBJ2-2	TRBV7-6	once	-	CASSPGPGDGTGELFF	TGTGCCAGCAGCCCGGGACCAGGGGACGGGACCGGGGAGCTGTTTTTT
TRBJ2-2	TRBV7-9	few	-	CASSLSGVTGELFF	TGTGCCAGCAGCTTATCAGGCGTCACCGGGGAGCTGTTTTTT
TRBJ1-2	TRBV11-2	-	TRBD1	CATEGAFPNYGYTF	TGTGCCACCGAGGGGGCTTTCCCTAACTATGGCTACACCTTC
TRBJ2-2	TRBV19	-	TRBD1	CASSTGQGRITGELFF	TGTGCCAGTAGTACGGGACAGGGGAGAATCACCGGGGAGCTGTTTTTT
TRBJ2-2	TRBV4-3	once	-	CASSQERRPNTGELFF	TGCGCCAGCAGCCAAGAGAGGCGGCCGAACACCGGGGAGCTGTTTTTT
TRBJ2-7	TRBV7-6	-	-	CASSLQYEQYF	TGTGCCAGCAGTCTTCAGTACGAGCAGTACTTC
TRBJ2-7	TRBV30	-	TRBD2	CAWSTAGRGEQYF	TGTGCCTGGAGCACCGCAGGGAGGGGAGAGCAGTACTTC
TRBJ2-1	TRBV7-9	-	TRBD2	CSSMLAGPQRQFF	TGTTCCAGCATGCTAGCGGGACCCCAGCGGCAGTTCTTC
TRBJ2-7	TRBV7-2	-	TRBD1	CASSLEGSGGSYEQYF	TGTGCCAGCAGCTTAGAGGGGTCAGGGGGCTCCTACGAGCAGTACTTC
TRBJ2-3	TRBV11-3	-	-	CASSASSSTDTQYF	TGTGCCAGCAGCGCGAGTTCTAGCACAGATACGCAGTATTTT
TRBJ1-1	TRBV28	-	-	CASRLDSNTEAFF	TGTGCCAGCAGGCTAGACAGTAACACTGAAGCTTTCTTT
TRBJ1-2	TRBV28	-	-	CASSPSGRAGYTF	TGTGCCAGCAGTCCCTCGGGGAGGGCCGGCTACACCTTC
TRBJ2-1	TRBV7-9	-	-	CASSRGVGGDNEQFF	TGTGCCAGCAGCCGAGGGGTAGGCGGGGACAATGAGCAGTTCTTC
TRBJ2-5	TRBV9	-	TRBD2	CASSVGAGEETQYF	TGTGCCAGCAGCGTAGGGGCGGGAGAAGAGACCCAGTACTTC
TRBJ1-2	TRBV5-1	-	TRBD1	CASRPMAGGQGSKNYGYTF	TGCGCCAGCAGACCCATGGCGGGGGGACAGGGTTCAAAGAACTATGGCTACACCTTC
TRBJ2-7	TRBV12-5	-	TRBD2	CASGDLGGEAYEQYF	TGTGCTAGTGGGGACTTGGGAGGGGAAGCCTACGAGCAGTACTTC
TRBJ2-7	TRBV4-3	-	TRBD2	CASSQVERDYEQYF	TGCGCCAGCAGCCAAGTAGAGCGGGACTACGAGCAGTACTTC
TRBJ2-7	TRBV5-1	-	-	CASSLEAAYEQYF	TGCGCCAGCAGCTTAGAGGCAGCCTACGAGCAGTACTTC
TRBJ2-7	TRBV7-3	-	-	CASSQGHRPTYEQYF	TGTGCCAGCAGCCAGGGACACCGACCTACCTACGAGCAGTACTTC
TRBJ2-1	TRBV7-9	-	TRBD2	CSSSLSGNEQFF	TGTTCCAGCAGCCTTAGCGGGAATGAGCAGTTCTTC
TRBJ2-3	TRBV21-1	-	-	CASSKEQGDTQYF	TGTGCCAGCAGCAAAGAGCAGGGTGATACGCAGTATTTT
TRBJ1-1	TRBV28	-	TRBD1	CASSLGTGLYTEAFF	TGTGCCAGCAGTTTGGGGACAGGACTTTACACTGAAGCTTTCTTT
TRBJ2-3	TRBV30	-	-	CAYGGVVIYF	TGTGCCTATGGAGGGGTTGTAATTTATTTT
TRBJ1-2	TRBV7-9	few	-	CASSFQGWGYTF	TGTGCCAGCAGCTTTCAGGGATGGGGCTACACCTTC
TRBJ1-6	TRBV28	-	TRBD1	CASSSGGRGPNGRPLHF	TGTGCCAGCAGTTCCGGAGGCAGGGGGCCCAACGGTAGACCCCTCCACTTT
TRBJ2-1	TRBV10-2	-	TRBD1	CASRPGQGRYNEQFF	TGCGCCAGCAGGCCGGGACAGGGAAGGTACAATGAGCAGTTCTTC
TRBJ2-1	TRBV4-3	once	TRBD2	CASSQATSGSWNEQFF	TGCGCCAGCAGCCAAGCTACTAGCGGGAGTTGGAATGAGCAGTTCTTC
TRBJ2-7	TRBV15	once	-	CATSREQITYEQYF	TGTGCCACCAGCAGAGAACAGATAACCTACGAGCAGTACTTC
TRBJ2-5	TRBV6-6	-	-	CASSPQAQETQYF	TGTGCCAGCAGTCCACAGGCCCAAGAGACCCAGTACTTC
TRBJ1-2	TRBV25-1	-	-	CASSDSINYGYTF	TGTGCCAGCAGTGACTCTATAAACTATGGCTACACCTTC
TRBJ2-1	TRBV27	-	TRBD2	CASNTPKGLGLAGGGYNEQFF	TGTGCCAGCAACACTCCCAAAGGCCTCGGACTAGCGGGAGGGGGCTACAATGAGCAGTTCTTC
TRBJ2-7	TRBV7-8	-	TRBD2	CASSLADAGVTYEQYF	TGTGCCAGCAGCTTAGCGGACGCGGGAGTTACCTACGAGCAGTACTTC
TRBJ2-3	TRBV11-2	-	TRBD2	CASSSWASGEYTDTQYF	TGTGCCAGCAGCTCATGGGCTAGCGGGGAATACACAGATACGCAGTATTTT
TRBJ1-3	TRBV5-4	-	-	CASSRYLGANTIYF	TGTGCCAGCAGCCGATACCTAGGGGCAAACACCATATATTTT
TRBJ1-5	TRBV28	-	-	CASSLGGRGNQPQHF	TGTGCCAGCAGTTTGGGGGGGCGCGGTAATCAGCCCCAGCATTTT
TRBJ2-4	TRBV27	once	TRBD1	CASSNLVGQGEYF	TGTGCCAGCAGCAACCTCGTGGGACAGGGAGAGTACTTC
TRBJ2-5	TRBV4-2	-	-	CASSLARWRHQETQYF	TGTGCCAGCAGCTTAGCCCGATGGCGCCACCAAGAGACCCAGTACTTC
TRBJ2-1	TRBV7-2	-	TRBD1	CASSPTGTGGRNEQFF	TGTGCCAGCAGCCCGACAGGGACAGGGGGGCGGAATGAGCAGTTCTTC
TRBJ2-3	TRBV11-2	few	-	CASRLGADTQYF	TGTGCCAGCCGGCTGGGCGCCGATACGCAGTATTTT
TRBJ2-1	TRBV11-2	-	TRBD1	CASSPGRDRDYNEQFF	TGTGCCAGCAGCCCCGGGCGGGACAGGGACTACAATGAGCAGTTCTTC
TRBJ2-7	TRBV4-3	-	-	CASSQDRGSYEQYF	TGCGCCAGCAGCCAAGATCGGGGCTCCTACGAGCAGTACTTC
TRBJ2-7	TRBV27	-	TRBD2	CASSLLLAGGPREQYF	TGTGCCAGCAGTTTATTACTAGCGGGAGGGCCGAGGGAGCAGTACTTC
TRBJ1-1	TRBV6-5	-	TRBD1	CASRSQGESTEAFF	TGTGCCAGCAGATCACAGGGGGAGAGCACTGAAGCTTTCTTT